Listed below are T cell receptor beta chains from one sample, sequenced in a study of blood T cell repertoires in COVID-19. Data came from immunoSEQ multiplex PCR; TCRdb stores just in-frame clones and leaves some out. The sample has around 200,000 clones, 90% seen once. Sequenced: peripheral blood. These receptors originate from a man aged 45-60 years with acute or convalescent COVID-19. Each CDR3 is given with its conserved first and last residue. Fields, in order: J gene, V gene, CDR3 protein.

J: TRBJ1-5
V: TRBV27
CDR3: CASRGGASNQPQHF

J: TRBJ2-7
V: TRBV4-2
CDR3: CASSQVEGQTYEQYF

J: TRBJ2-3
V: TRBV6-6
CDR3: CASSSGLAGDTQYF

J: TRBJ2-2
V: TRBV29-1
CDR3: CSVIPTVSNAGELFF

J: TRBJ1-1
V: TRBV4-1
CDR3: CASSQAGDTEAFF

J: TRBJ1-2
V: TRBV5-5
CDR3: CASSLRDRVVYGYTF

J: TRBJ2-7
V: TRBV30
CDR3: CAWSAGDYEQYF

J: TRBJ2-2
V: TRBV30
CDR3: CAWSSSWELFF

J: TRBJ2-5
V: TRBV5-1
CDR3: CASSLNLRLVTDQETQYF

J: TRBJ2-7
V: TRBV28
CDR3: CASSSAGADYEQYF

J: TRBJ1-2
V: TRBV5-4
CDR3: CASSRGSGDSYGYTF

J: TRBJ1-3
V: TRBV5-1
CDR3: CALRKGNTIYF

J: TRBJ2-1
V: TRBV14
CDR3: CASSPSLAGGQFF

J: TRBJ1-1
V: TRBV5-5
CDR3: CASSLGPSGGEAFF

J: TRBJ1-5
V: TRBV24-1
CDR3: CAAGPYSNQPQHF

J: TRBJ2-7
V: TRBV18
CDR3: CASSPRGQPYEQYF

J: TRBJ1-3
V: TRBV6-5
CDR3: CASSPSGGTRNTIYF

J: TRBJ2-7
V: TRBV5-1
CDR3: CASTGGQYEQYF

J: TRBJ2-5
V: TRBV19
CDR3: CASSIDLDLDGETQYF

J: TRBJ1-2
V: TRBV6-5
CDR3: CATSPGQGHYGYTF

J: TRBJ1-5
V: TRBV7-9
CDR3: CASSLDRVEQPQHF

J: TRBJ1-5
V: TRBV28
CDR3: CASSLWGQGGRNQPQHF

J: TRBJ1-5
V: TRBV30
CDR3: CAWSIPTAKADQPQHF

J: TRBJ1-2
V: TRBV5-6
CDR3: CASRRQGAGYGYTF

J: TRBJ2-7
V: TRBV5-1
CDR3: CASSDTYEQYF

J: TRBJ1-5
V: TRBV18
CDR3: CASSPQTGKGQPQHF

J: TRBJ1-1
V: TRBV5-1
CDR3: CASSRDFSVIGNTEAFF

J: TRBJ2-1
V: TRBV6-5
CDR3: CASRRPGGSYNEQFF

J: TRBJ2-1
V: TRBV7-9
CDR3: CASSLGGGSYNEQFF

J: TRBJ1-1
V: TRBV28
CDR3: CASSPPGNTEAFF

J: TRBJ2-5
V: TRBV28
CDR3: CASSLGETQYF

J: TRBJ2-3
V: TRBV6-6
CDR3: CASRDRGLGTDTQYF

J: TRBJ2-1
V: TRBV4-3
CDR3: CASSQANEQFF

J: TRBJ2-7
V: TRBV2
CDR3: CASKLPGSSYEQYF

J: TRBJ1-1
V: TRBV27
CDR3: CASSLWRKTEAFF

J: TRBJ1-5
V: TRBV13
CDR3: CASSSRSTGNQPQHF

J: TRBJ1-5
V: TRBV30
CDR3: CAWSRQGAQPQHF

J: TRBJ2-5
V: TRBV6-1
CDR3: CASSDYRGILKETQYF

J: TRBJ1-5
V: TRBV18
CDR3: CASSPGTGRGNQPQHF

J: TRBJ2-1
V: TRBV5-3
CDR3: CARSLGLAGGQSYNEQFF

J: TRBJ2-7
V: TRBV27
CDR3: CASSLGLAYEQYF

J: TRBJ2-1
V: TRBV2
CDR3: CASSEDGQGADNEQFF

J: TRBJ2-2
V: TRBV29-1
CDR3: CSVEIPWGRGGRTGELFF

J: TRBJ2-2
V: TRBV10-3
CDR3: CATGTSGSITGELFF

J: TRBJ1-6
V: TRBV5-4
CDR3: CASSLQGGGSPLHF

J: TRBJ1-4
V: TRBV13
CDR3: CASSPPGREKLFF

J: TRBJ1-5
V: TRBV7-2
CDR3: CASSLNSALRYSNQPQHF

J: TRBJ2-5
V: TRBV5-1
CDR3: CASSRDRARSETQYF

J: TRBJ2-4
V: TRBV5-1
CDR3: CASSPGLAKNIQYF

J: TRBJ2-5
V: TRBV2
CDR3: CASSVRLASGETQYF

J: TRBJ2-1
V: TRBV27
CDR3: CASSPRLAGGSDNEQFF

J: TRBJ2-7
V: TRBV7-9
CDR3: CASSVGQGPGYEQYF

J: TRBJ2-7
V: TRBV9
CDR3: CASSVGPGLAGPYEQYF

J: TRBJ2-5
V: TRBV5-5
CDR3: CASSFGGVLETQYF